The rows below give T cell receptor beta chains drawn from one sample of a study of regulatory T cells in long-lasting Graves disease. TCRdb processed the multiplex PCR reads anew with MiXCR; each CDR3 protein has one entry. The table includes about 400,000 distinct CDR3 sequences, roughly 20% detected once. Source: peripheral blood mononuclear cells (PBMCs), taken when the disease was refractory, from a patient treated with antithyroid drugs. All receptors come from a female donor with Graves disease. The CDR3 runs from the conserved cysteine through the conserved F or W. Expanded clones are given a class, and other clones once, few, many or no size at all.

NA | TRBV10-3 | CAIGVGALPLHF
few | TRBV5-1 | CASRRGMKTQYF
few | TRBV7-9 | CASSSGADEQYF
many | TRBV29-1 | CSVDPGYAETQYF
few | TRBV27 | CASSLVWGSLDTEAFF
many | TRBV28 | CASSLDINYGYTF
NA | TRBV2 | CASRAWNSPLRF
NA | TRBV29-1 | CSVERSLSGEQFF
NA | TRBV20-1 | CSAPGQGASGRLYEQYF
many | TRBV7-2 | CASSLEVVPSYEQYF
many | TRBV12-3/TRBV12-4 | CASTPAGDRRAFF
NA | TRBV5-6 | CASSYPQAGIYEQYF
NA | TRBV18 | CASSPRDRDADTQYF
NA | TRBV2 | CASSYGTLSYNEQFF
few | TRBV20-1 | CSARSAGAVGTQYF
many | TRBV2 | CASSLTQETQYF
many | TRBV7-8 | CASSVQDYEQYF
many | TRBV7-2 | CASSQQGALYGYTF
few | TRBV24-1 | CATDQDNTGELFF
NA | TRBV19 | CASSIQQNTGELFF
few | TRBV20-1 | CSARVFASGSNNEQFF
many | TRBV2 | CASSVEWKETQYF
many | TRBV27 | CASSLLFGSGMSEQYF
many | TRBV6-1 | CASRATGKNTEAFF
many | TRBV28 | CASIGWNTEAFF
NA | TRBV12-3/TRBV12-4 | CASSLASVDYGYIF
few | TRBV10-2 | CASSEMTVKQYF
NA | TRBV7-3 | CASSLTWDDEQFF
many | TRBV2 | CASSARDRVEQYF
few | TRBV6-1 | CASSEDEFLDEQYF
many | TRBV28 | CASSLLTGGDRKQYF
NA | TRBV29-1 | CSVGPGTSSEQYF
NA | TRBV9 | CASSQGFSNEKLFF
NA | TRBV28 | CASSLSPVAEYF
NA | TRBV29-1 | CSARTRGGEKLFF
many | TRBV6-1 | CASTPGTFLQAFF
NA | TRBV28 | CASSLGLLGNIQYF
many | TRBV12-3/TRBV12-4 | CASSQKQGIYQPQHF
many | TRBV18 | CASSPAAGYGYTF
many | TRBV7-2 | CASSFRTGELFF
once | TRBV18 | CASSSLAAQSAPHF
NA | TRBV6-1 | CASRGTSAISYEQYF
many | TRBV12-3/TRBV12-4 | CASSSSGTTFYEQYF
few | TRBV20-1 | CSAGTSGIYVQYF
many | TRBV20-1 | CSANSANMVTEAFF
few | TRBV20-1 | CSAPSAEEANEELFF
many | TRBV7-2 | CASSLAGQVQPQHF
many | TRBV6-2/TRBV6-3 | CASSEAWGHYGYTF
NA | TRBV7-2 | CASSPPGSGNQPQHF
NA | TRBV25-1 | CASSPGTVTSYEQYF
NA | TRBV11-2 | CASSQEAALSSYEQYF
NA | TRBV3-1 | CASSQDGREYGYTF
few | TRBV11-1 | CASSLAGGAPGQYF
many | TRBV12-3/TRBV12-4 | CASSFRHQETQYF
NA | TRBV4-1 | CASSSRTGIGQPQHF
NA | TRBV10-3 | CAISEGSGKIYEQHF
NA | TRBV10-3 | CAISEGKGGSPLHF
many | TRBV28 | CASSLGGWRGYTF